This entry lists 20 T cell receptor beta chains sequenced from one sample in a study of shared clonotypes between healthy human individuals. The data were produced by immunoSEQ multiplex PCR, yet TCRdb's version contains in-frame clones alone and is incomplete. The repertoire holds roughly 2.6 million clones, 85% to 95% seen once, with over 0.12% in the top ten. Sequencing was done on a sample of naive CD4+ T cells sorted from blood. This sample's subset: CD45RA+ positively selected. Every receptor here comes from a man aged 18-30 years in good health.

A remark on this clone: The junction and the germline gene differ at one end; a read error may be behind it. The genes are TRBV6-6 and TRBJ1-2; tentatively, D is TRBD1 (5 bases). The germline CDR1 and CDR2 sequences are MNHNY and SVGAGI (reference sequence). The CDR3 extends over 13 amino acids. The CDR3 region is CASSYFRGEPPPF. The CDR3 coding sequence is TGTGCCAGCAGTTACTTCCGGGGGGAACCTCCTCCCTTC.

The rearrangement links TRBV7-9 to TRBJ1-1; TRBD1 agrees at 10 bases. Per germline, CDR1 SEHNR and CDR2 FQNEAQ (reference sequence). With 5 bases clipped from V and 8 bases from J, the junction kept 11 bases outside the gene matches. The CDR3 length is 15 residues. Written as DNA, the CDR3 is TGTGCCAGCAGCACCGGGACAGGGGCACTTGGGGAAGCTTTCTTT. It specifies CASSTGTGALGEAFF.

The chain recombines TRBV5-1 with TRBJ2-3; TRBD2 matches 7 bases. V was pared by 1 base and J by 2 bases, with 7 bases of the junction left unmatched. The germline V gene encodes CDR1 SGHRS and CDR2 YFSETQ. The CDR3 consists of 16 residues. CDR3 protein: CASSLYTGGPTDTQYF. The CDR3 DNA sequence: TGCGCCAGCAGCTTGTATACGGGGGGACCCACAGATACGCAGTATTTT.

Comment on this clone: The sample contains more than one DNA sequence encoding this CDR3. The chain is built from TRBV18 and TRBJ1-1; perhaps TRBD1 as D (5 bases). V lost 6 bases to trimming and J lost 0 bases, with 11 bases between them. There are 14 residues in the CDR3. Per germline, CDR1 KGHSH and CDR2 LQKENI. This CDR3 is CASSPPGMNTEAFF. The CDR3 DNA reads as TGTGCCAGCTCCCCGCCAGGGATGAACACTGAAGCTTTCTTT.

This chain connects TRBV14 to TRBJ2-2; 12 bases line up with TRBD2. This CDR3 has 17 amino acids. V trimming: 4 bases; J trimming: 2 bases; junction bases outside the gene matches: 5. Germline V lookup: CDR1 SGHDN, CDR2 FVKESK. The CDR3 DNA is TGTGCCAGCAGCCGCGGACTAGCGGGAAGTAACACCGGGGAGCTGTTTTTT. Protein: CASSRGLAGSNTGELFF.

The chain recombines TRBV7-9 with TRBJ2-7; 7 bases map to TRBD2. Trimming took 2 bases from V and 6 from J; bases not matched to a gene: 7. This CDR3 region has 14 residues. The germline gives CDR1 SEHNR, CDR2 FQNEAQ (reference sequence). As DNA, the CDR3 is TGTGCCAGCAGCTTAAGGGCGGGAGTCCCCGAGCAGTACTTC. This codes for CASSLRAGVPEQYF.

V is TRBV5-4 and J is TRBJ2-7; no reliable D call. The CDR3 sequence is 11 residues long. Per germline, CDR1 SGHNT and CDR2 YYREEE (reference sequence). V lost 4 bases and J lost 7, with 9 bases in between. The CDR3 nucleotides read TGTGCCAGCAGCCCACCTGGGGAGCAGTACTTC. Amino acid sequence: CASSPPGEQYF.

The V call is TRBV2, the J call TRBJ2-7; D ambiguous. Trimming removed 2 bases from V and 7 bases from J, with 12 bases in between. CDR1 and CDR2 from the germline V gene are SNHLY and FYNNEI. This CDR3 contains 13 residues. CDR3 nucleotide sequence: TGTGCCAGCAGTGAACCCGGGCTCTGGGAGCAGTACTTC. Protein product: CASSEPGLWEQYF. The entire variable domain, with the rest obtained from reference TRBV2 and TRBJ2-7, is as follows: EPEVTQTPSHQVTQMGQEVILRCVPISNHLYFYWYRQILGQKVEFLVSFYNNEISEKSEIFDDQFSVERPDGSNFTLKIRSTKLEDSAMYFCASSEPGLWEQYFGPGTRLTVT.

This chain joins TRBV2 and TRBJ1-6, with 7 bases lining up with TRBD1. V lost 6 bases, J lost 9 bases, and 8 bases stayed unmatched. Germline V gene data show CDR1 as SNHLY and CDR2 as FYNNEI. This CDR3 contains 14 residues. CDR3 residues: CASRYQGEGSPLHF. The CDR3 bases are TGTGCCAGCAGGTACCAGGGGGAAGGTTCACCCCTCCACTTT. The full variable domain, rest sourced from reference TRBV2 and TRBJ1-6, is EPEVTQTPSHQVTQMGQEVILRCVPISNHLYFYWYRQILGQKVEFLVSFYNNEISEKSEIFDDQFSVERPDGSNFTLKIRSTKLEDSAMYFCASRYQGEGSPLHFGNGTRLTVT.

In this sample, this clone turned up once. The rearrangement joins TRBV5-1 to TRBJ2-7; D is perhaps TRBD1 or TRBD2 (5 bases each). The germline V and J ends were trimmed by 3 bases and 2 bases, with 18 bases remaining between them. The CDR3 extends over 16 amino acids. From germline, CDR1 is SGHRS and CDR2 YFSETQ. CDR3: CASSSTGTLSTYEQYF. The CDR3 nucleotides are TGCGCCAGCAGCTCTACCGGGACGCTGAGTACCTACGAGCAGTACTTC.

The chain links TRBV5-1 to TRBJ2-5; 8 positions agree with TRBD2. This CDR3 is 15 amino acids long. Per the germline V gene, CDR1 is SGHRS and CDR2 is YFSETQ. Trimming took 3 bases from V and 4 from J; bases not matched to a gene: 8. The DNA for the CDR3 is TGCGCCAGCAGCTACACCAGCGGGGGCGGAGAGACCCAGTACTTC. Translating it yields CASSYTSGGGETQYF.

Remarks on this clone: In the same sample, other DNA sequences code for this CDR3. The chain employs TRBV5-1 and TRBJ2-3; no firm D call. The CDR3 has 14 amino acids. V lost 0 bases, J lost 2 bases, and 7 bases lay in between. Germline assignment: CDR1 SGHRS and CDR2 YFSETQ. The CDR3 here is CASSLGPNTDTQYF. Written as DNA, the CDR3 is TGCGCCAGCAGCTTGGGCCCTAACACAGATACGCAGTATTTT.

The chain couples TRBV7-2 to TRBJ1-1; TRBD1 agrees at 8 bases. The V gene's germline CDR1 is SGHTA and CDR2 FQGNSA. The CDR3 has 15 residues. V was pared by 2 bases and J by 5 bases, with 7 bases of the junction left unmatched. The DNA of the CDR3 is TGTGCCAGCAGCTTACAGACAGGGGCGACGACTGAAGCTTTCTTT. Amino acid sequence: CASSLQTGATTEAFF.

With respect to this clone: Other DNA sequences in the sample encode the same CDR3. V and J are TRBV7-9 and TRBJ2-1, with no clear D. From germline, CDR1 is SEHNR and CDR2 FQNEAQ (reference sequence). Trimming cost V 5 bases and J 2 bases, with 7 bases left between them. The CDR3 is 13 amino acids. The DNA of the CDR3 is TGTGCCAGCAGCAGAGGAGCCTACAATGAGCAGTTCTTC. It encodes CASSRGAYNEQFF.

The chain is built from TRBV5-6 and TRBJ2-5; D uncertain. Trimming removed 2 bases at V and 5 bases at J, with 7 bases between. CDR3 length equals 12 residues. Germline CDR1 reads SGHDT; CDR2 reads YYEEEE. CDR3 nucleotide sequence: TGTGCCAGCAGCTTCGTCGGGGAGACCCAGTACTTC. This gives the protein CASSFVGETQYF.

The V and J genes are TRBV19 and TRBJ1-4; 8 bases align to TRBD1. CDR1 and CDR2 from the germline V gene are LNHDA and SQIVND (reference sequence). The V gene end was trimmed by 5 bases and the J gene end by 5 bases; junction bases not matched to a gene: 7. This CDR3 region has 15 residues. CDR3 protein: CASSAQGGGNEKLFF. CDR3 sequence (DNA): TGTGCCAGTAGTGCACAGGGGGGGGGAAATGAAAAACTGTTTTTT.

J is TRBJ2-3 and V is TRBV5-8; perhaps TRBD2 as D (6 bases). V was clipped by 0 bases and J by 2 bases, with 10 bases between them. CDR3 length: 15 amino acids. Germline CDR1 is SGHTS and CDR2 is YDEGEE. DNA for the CDR3: TGTGCCAGCAGCTTGGGGGGGACTTTCACAGATACGCAGTATTTT. Protein sequence: CASSLGGTFTDTQYF.

This clone was observed once. The V call is TRBV5-1, the J call TRBJ1-2; 10 bases match TRBD1. The J segment lost 4 bases and the V segment lost 2 bases, leaving 2 bases of the junction unmatched. The CDR3 covers 14 residues. CDR1 is SGHRS, CDR2 YFSETQ, per germline. Here the CDR3 reads CASSFDRGLYGYTF. The CDR3 DNA reads as TGCGCCAGCAGCTTCGACAGGGGGCTCTATGGCTACACCTTC.

This clone was found a few times. Other DNA variants within this sample encode the same CDR3. CDR3 in amino acids: CASSLGMNTEAFF. Written as DNA, the CDR3 is TGTGCCAGCAGCTTGGGTATGAACACTGAAGCTTTCTTT. The rearrangement joins TRBV5-4 to TRBJ1-1; D is uncertain. V was pared by 0 bases and J by 0 bases, with 3 bases between. Germline CDR1 is SGHNT and CDR2 is YYREEE (reference sequence). The CDR3 has 13 residues.

The gene calls are TRBV5-5 and TRBJ2-7; 10 bases agree with TRBD1. J was trimmed by 2 bases and V by 0 bases; bases with no gene match: 17. This CDR3 is built from 20 residues. The germline V gene has CDR1 SGHKS and CDR2 YYEKEE (reference sequence). The CDR3 coding sequence is TGTGCCAGCAGCTTGGATGTAGTCGGGGACCGGGACAGGGGAACCTACGAGCAGTACTTC. It codes for CASSLDVVGDRDRGTYEQYF.